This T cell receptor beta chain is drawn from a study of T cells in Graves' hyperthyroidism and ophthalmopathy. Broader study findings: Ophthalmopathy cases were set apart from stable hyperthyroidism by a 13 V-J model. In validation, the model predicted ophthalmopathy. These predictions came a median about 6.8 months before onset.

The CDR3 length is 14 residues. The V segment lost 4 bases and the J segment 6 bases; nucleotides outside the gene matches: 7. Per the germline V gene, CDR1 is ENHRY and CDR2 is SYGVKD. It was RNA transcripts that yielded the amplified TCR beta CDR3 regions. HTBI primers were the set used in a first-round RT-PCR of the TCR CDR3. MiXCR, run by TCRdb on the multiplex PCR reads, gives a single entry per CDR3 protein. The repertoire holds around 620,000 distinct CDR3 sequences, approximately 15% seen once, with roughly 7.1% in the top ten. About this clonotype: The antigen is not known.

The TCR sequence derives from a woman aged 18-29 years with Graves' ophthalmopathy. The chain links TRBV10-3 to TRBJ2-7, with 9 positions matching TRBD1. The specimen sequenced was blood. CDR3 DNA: TGTGCCATCAGTGGGACAGGGGCGGCGGGCGAGCAGTACTTC. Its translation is CAISGTGAAGEQYF.